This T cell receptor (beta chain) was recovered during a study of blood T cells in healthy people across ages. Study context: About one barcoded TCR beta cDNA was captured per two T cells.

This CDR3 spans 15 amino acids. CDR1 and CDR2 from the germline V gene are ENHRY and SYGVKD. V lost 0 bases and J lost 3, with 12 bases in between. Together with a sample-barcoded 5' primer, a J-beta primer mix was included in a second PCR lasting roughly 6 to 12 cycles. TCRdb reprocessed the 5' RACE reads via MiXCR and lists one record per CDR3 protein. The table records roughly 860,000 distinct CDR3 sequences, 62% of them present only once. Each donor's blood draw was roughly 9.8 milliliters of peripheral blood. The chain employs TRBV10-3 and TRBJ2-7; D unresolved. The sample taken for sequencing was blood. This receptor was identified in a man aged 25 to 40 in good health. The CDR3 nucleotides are TGTGCCATCAGTGAGTCGGCGTCTCGGATCTACGAGCAGTACTTC. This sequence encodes CAISESASRIYEQYF.